This record looks at one T cell receptor (beta chain) sequence and its context. Authors of the study amplified TCR beta CDR3 regions from RNA transcripts. The HTBI primer set drove a first-round RT-PCR of the TCR CDR3. TCRdb itself ran the multiplex PCR reads through MiXCR, one entry per CDR3 protein. The sample consists of 600,000 to 850,000 distinct CDR3 sequences, under 20% of them appearing once. Used for diagnoses were clinical symptoms, serum thyroxine and TRAb, thyroid ultrasound and orbital computed tomography. These data belong to a study of T cells in Graves' hyperthyroidism and ophthalmopathy. The origin of this receptor is a woman between 50 and 59 years old with Graves' hyperthyroidism that later progressed to Graves' ophthalmopathy. Sequencing input: blood.

The CDR3 loop reads CADAEGVNQPQHF. Written as DNA, the CDR3 is TGTGCCGATGCGGAGGGGGTCAATCAGCCCCAGCATTTT. This chain links TRBV7-8 with TRBJ1-5; D may be TRBD1 (6 bases). CDR1 and CDR2 (germline): SGHVS, FQNEAQ. CDR3 size: 13 residues. Trimming cost V 11 bases and J 3 bases, with 14 bases left between them.